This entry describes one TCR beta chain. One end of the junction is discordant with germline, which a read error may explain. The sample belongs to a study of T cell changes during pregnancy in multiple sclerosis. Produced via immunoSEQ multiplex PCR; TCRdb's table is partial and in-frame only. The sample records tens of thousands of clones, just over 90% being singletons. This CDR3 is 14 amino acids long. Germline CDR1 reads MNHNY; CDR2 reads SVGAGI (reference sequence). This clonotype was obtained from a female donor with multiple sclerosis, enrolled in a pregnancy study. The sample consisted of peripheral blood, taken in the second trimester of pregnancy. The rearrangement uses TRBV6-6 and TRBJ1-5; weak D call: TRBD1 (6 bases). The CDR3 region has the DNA TGTGCCAGCAGTTACCCACAGGGCAAACAGCCCCAGCATTTT. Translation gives CASSYPQGKQPQHF.